The 3 T cell receptor beta chains in this list originate from one sample, sequenced in a study of a mutant IDH1 vaccine in newly diagnosed glioma. No antigen is known for these receptors. Specified time point: week 47, end of study. One vaccine dose held 300 ug of mutant IDH1 20-mer peptide and came with topical imiquimod. Measured with immunoSEQ multiplex PCR; TCRdb has only the in-frame clones, and not every one. The sample shows approximately 58,000 clones, roughly four fifths of them seen only once. The sample here was PBMCs, taken from a glioma patient whose treatment included an IDH1 peptide vaccine. These receptor sequences come from a man aged 25 to 40 with glioma.

V usage is TRBV7-9 and J usage is TRBJ1-6; TRBD1 aligns across 8 bases. This CDR3 contains 16 residues. Per germline, CDR1 SEHNR and CDR2 FQNEAQ (reference sequence). V trimming: 4 bases; J trimming: 10 bases; junction bases outside the gene matches: 12. The CDR3 DNA is TGTGCCAGCAGCTCCGGTTCCGGACAGGGTGGGTCACCCCTCCACTTT. Amino acid sequence: CASSSGSGQGGSPLHF.

The chain recombines TRBV5-1 with TRBJ2-5; D gene unclear. Trimming shortened V by 0 bases and J by 5 bases, and 14 bases separated the two germline ends. This CDR3 has 15 amino acids. Germline lookup yields CDR1 SGHRS and CDR2 YFSETQ. The CDR3 coding sequence is TGCGCCAGCAGCTTGGGCCAGGCCCAACCGGAGACCCAGTACTTC. It codes for CASSLGQAQPETQYF.

Note on this clone: A read error may account for a junction end that differs from germline. The rearrangement uses TRBV5-8 and TRBJ1-5, with a weak D call TRBD1 (6 bases). CDR1 and CDR2 from the germline V gene are SGHTS and YDEGEE. The CDR3 covers 14 residues. CDR3 sequence: CASKYRASDHPQHF. CDR3 in DNA: TGTGCCAGCAAATACAGGGCATCTGATCACCCCCAGCATTTT.